Presented here are 30 T cell receptor beta chains from one specimen sequenced in a study of T cell responses to AZD1222 COVID-19 vaccine. Sequencing was performed with immunoSEQ multiplex PCR; in TCRdb, only in-frame clones are kept and a portion is missing. Here the sample spans about 150,000 clones, around 90% being singletons. Specimen: peripheral blood, collected on day 0 of AZD1222 vaccination. The receptors here all came from an adult in good health.

This chain connects TRBV28 to TRBJ1-3; D uncertain. Looked up from germline, CDR1 is MDHEN and CDR2 is SYDVKM. Trimming cost V 2 bases and J 2 bases, with 13 bases left between them. This CDR3 region has 16 residues. The CDR3 bases are TGTGCCAGCAGTTTAGTGGCTAGGCTAGCTGGAAACACCATATATTTT. Protein product: CASSLVARLAGNTIYF.

The rearrangement links TRBV10-3 to TRBJ1-2; D ambiguous. Between the trimmed V and J ends, which lost 0 bases and 6 bases, there was a span of 8 bases. The CDR3 is 13 amino acids. Germline CDR1 and CDR2: ENHRY and SYGVKD. CDR3 sequence (DNA): TGTGCCATCAGTGAGTCGACGTGGAATGGCTACACCTTC. It encodes CAISESTWNGYTF.

The J gene is TRBJ1-4, the V gene TRBV25-1; 10 bases match TRBD1. Germline CDR1 and CDR2: MGHDK and SYGVNS. J was trimmed by 8 bases and V by 2 bases; bases with no gene match: 5. The CDR3 runs 15 residues. CDR3 region: CASSEGTGALEKLFF. The CDR3 region has the DNA TGTGCCAGCAGTGAAGGGACAGGGGCACTAGAAAAACTGTTTTTT.

In its sample, this clone was seen once. The chain links TRBV12-3 or TRBV12-4 to TRBJ2-4; perhaps TRBD2 as D (6 bases). With 3 bases removed from V and 8 bases from J, the gap between germline ends came to 11 bases. The CDR3 runs 13 residues. Here the CDR3 reads CASSFTGLYIQYF. The CDR3 DNA reads TGTGCCAGCAGTTTTACGGGACTCTACATTCAGTACTTC.

The V gene is TRBV19, the J gene TRBJ2-7; 9 positions agree with TRBD2. The germline CDR1 and CDR2 sequences are LNHDA and SQIVND (reference sequence). CDR3 length: 14 residues. Trimming took 6 bases from V and 3 from J; bases not matched to a gene: 6. CDR3 sequence reads: CASSQTTSGYEQYF. CDR3 bases: TGTGCCAGTAGCCAAACGACTAGCGGCTACGAGCAGTACTTC.

This chain links TRBV18 with TRBJ1-6; no firm D call. This CDR3 has 10 amino acids. Germline CDR1 is KGHSH and CDR2 is LQKENI. With 3 bases removed from V and 14 bases from J, the gap between germline ends came to 5 bases. The CDR3 sequence is CASSPLTLHF. The CDR3 nucleotides read TGTGCCAGCTCACCTCTCACCCTCCACTTT.

This chain links TRBV14 with TRBJ2-7, with D possibly being TRBD2 (6 bases). The germline V gene has CDR1 SGHDN and CDR2 FVKESK. Trimming removed 0 bases from V and 2 bases from J, with 11 bases in between. The CDR3 length is 15 residues. CDR3 in amino acids: CASSQDFTSPYEQYF. The CDR3 DNA follows: TGTGCCAGCAGCCAAGATTTTACTAGCCCCTACGAGCAGTACTTC.

V is TRBV19 and J is TRBJ2-7, with 12 bases fitting TRBD1. With V trimmed by 5 bases and J by 4 bases, 15 bases remained unmatched. The CDR3 has 18 amino acids. Germline-derived CDR1 and CDR2 are LNHDA and SQIVND (reference sequence). This CDR3 reads CASSATSGTGGLRYEQYF. The CDR3 DNA reads TGTGCCAGTAGTGCTACCTCCGGGACAGGGGGCTTGCGGTACGAGCAGTACTTC.

The genes are TRBV23-1 and TRBJ2-5, with D unresolved. TRBV23-1 falls under the ORF class, with uncertain function. The CDR3 is 14 amino acids. V was shortened by 3 bases and J by 6 bases, with 14 bases between the two germline ends. The CDR3 DNA follows: TGCGCCAGCAGTCACTCTGAGGCAGGAAAGACCCAGTACTTC. Protein sequence: CASSHSEAGKTQYF.

The gene calls are TRBV29-1 and TRBJ1-2; no definite D call. The V gene's germline CDR1 is SQVTM and CDR2 ANQGSEA. The ends were cut back, 0 bases at V and 8 bases at J, with 10 bases in the middle. The CDR3 consists of 12 residues. The CDR3 sequence is CSVEDSGGGYTF. CDR3 coding DNA: TGCAGCGTTGAAGATTCAGGAGGAGGCTACACCTTC.

The genes are TRBV2 and TRBJ2-5; possibly TRBD2 for D (6 bases). Germline assignment: CDR1 SNHLY and CDR2 FYNNEI. The CDR3 loop spans 16 amino acids. V dropped 2 bases and J dropped 5 bases, with 18 bases sitting between them. For the CDR3, the DNA is TGTGCCAGCAGTGAAACCCTCATTAGCGGCCCGGAGACCCAGTACTTC. Encoded protein: CASSETLISGPETQYF.

The V gene is TRBV5-1, the J gene TRBJ1-2, with 7 positions matching TRBD1. The CDR3 is 13 amino acids. V trimming: 5 bases; J trimming: 8 bases; junction bases outside the gene matches: 9. Germline V gene sequence: CDR1 SGHRS, CDR2 YFSETQ. In nucleotides, the CDR3 is TGCGCCAGCAGGGCAGACAGGGTGAGAGGCTACACCTTC. Protein product: CASRADRVRGYTF.

The rearrangement joins TRBV28 to TRBJ2-7, with 7 nucleotides matching TRBD1. The CDR3 is 13 residues long. CDR1 is MDHEN, CDR2 SYDVKM, per germline. The trim removed 6 bases at V and 0 bases at J, leaving 2 bases unmatched. CDR3 nucleotides: TGTGCCAGCAGAGGGACAGCCTCCTACGAGCAGTACTTC. Protein: CASRGTASYEQYF.

DNA for the CDR3: TGTGCCAGCAGCTTGGCTAGCGGGCTAAGTGGTCGTGCCTACGAGCAGTACTTC. Its translation: CASSLASGLSGRAYEQYF. The rearrangement links TRBV11-2 to TRBJ2-7; 8 nucleotides match TRBD2. Trimming cost V 3 bases and J 2 bases; bases outside gene matches: 15. The CDR3 length is 18 residues. Germline-derived CDR1 and CDR2 are SGHAT and FQNNGV.

This clone occurred once. This chain uses TRBV2 with TRBJ1-1, with unresolved D. The CDR3 has 14 residues. CDR1 and CDR2 from the germline V gene are SNHLY and FYNNEI. Between the trimmed V and J ends, which lost 6 bases and 4 bases, there was a span of 15 bases. The CDR3 DNA reads TGTGCCAGCAGGTCGGTTCGGGGAGGCACTGAAGCTTTCTTT. Translated, it gives CASRSVRGGTEAFF. The full variable domain, with the rest looked up from reference TRBV2 and TRBJ1-1, is EPEVTQTPSHQVTQMGQEVILRCVPISNHLYFYWYRQILGQKVEFLVSFYNNEISEKSEIFDDQFSVERPDGSNFTLKIRSTKLEDSAMYFCASRSVRGGTEAFFGQGTRLTVV.

J is TRBJ1-1 and V is TRBV28, with 8 bases identical to TRBD1. With V trimmed by 2 bases and J by 3 bases, 2 bases remained unmatched. The CDR3 runs to 14 residues. CDR1 is MDHEN, CDR2 SYDVKM, per germline. The CDR3: CASSLTGGYTEAFF. The CDR3 coding sequence is TGTGCCAGCAGTTTAACAGGGGGGTACACTGAAGCTTTCTTT.

The chain recombines TRBV9 with TRBJ2-1; 8 positions match TRBD2. V dropped 0 bases and J dropped 12; count of bases not matched to a gene: 17. The V gene's germline CDR1 is SGDLS and CDR2 YYNGEE. This CDR3 spans 17 amino acids. The CDR3 region is CASSVAVPSGLIRRQFF. Written as DNA, the CDR3 is TGTGCCAGCAGCGTAGCTGTCCCTAGCGGGTTAATAAGGAGGCAGTTCTTC.

A few counts support this clone. This chain uses TRBV10-3 with TRBJ1-4; TRBD1 might be the D (6 bases). Germline CDR1 is ENHRY and CDR2 is SYGVKD. V lost 6 bases and J lost 2, with 19 bases in between. The CDR3 runs 17 residues. The CDR3 sequence is CAISTPEGGATNEKLFF. DNA of the CDR3: TGTGCCATCAGCACACCTGAGGGGGGCGCGACTAATGAAAAACTGTTTTTT.

CDR3 in DNA: TGTGCCAGCAGCTTATGCCAGATTCATCAGCCCCAGCATTTT. Its translation is CASSLCQIHQPQHF. This chain uses TRBV7-7 with TRBJ1-5; D is undetermined. Germline CDR1 reads SSHAT; CDR2 reads FNYEAQ (reference sequence). CDR3 length: 14 residues. Trimming removed 2 bases from V and 5 bases from J, with 10 bases in between. Using reference TRBV7-7 and TRBJ1-5 for the parts outside the CDR3, the full variable domain is GAGVSQSPRYKVTKRGQDVTLRCDPISSHATLYWYQQALGQGPEFLTYFNYEAQPDKSGLPSDRFSAERPEGSISTLTIQRTEQRDSAMYRCASSLCQIHQPQHFGDGTRLSIL.

This chain links TRBV7-2 with TRBJ1-4; possibly TRBD1 for D (5 bases). Deletions cut 3 bases from V and 7 bases from J, with 12 bases between. From germline, CDR1 is SGHTA and CDR2 FQGNSA. This CDR3 is built from 14 residues. The chain's CDR3 is CASSFGTGGEKLFF. CDR3 DNA: TGTGCCAGCAGCTTTGGGACCGGGGGTGAAAAACTGTTTTTT.

This clone was seen a single time. The chain has TRBV7-7 and TRBJ2-1; D not certain. V gave up 1 base and J gave up 3 bases, with 13 bases separating them. The germline V gene has CDR1 SSHAT and CDR2 FNYEAQ (reference sequence). The CDR3 runs to 16 residues. The CDR3 DNA is TGTGCCAGCAGCTTAGAATTGGGCAGGAGCTACAATGAGCAGTTCTTC. It encodes CASSLELGRSYNEQFF.

The chain carries TRBV28 and TRBJ1-5, with 7 bases matching TRBD1. The CDR3 loop spans 15 amino acids. Trimming took 5 bases from V and 4 from J; bases not matched to a gene: 8. Germline V gives CDR1 MDHEN, CDR2 SYDVKM. CDR3 sequence (DNA): TGTGCCAGCAGTCCTACGACAGGGACGAATCAGCCCCAGCATTTT. The encoded protein is CASSPTTGTNQPQHF.

J is TRBJ1-1 and V is TRBV11-2; the D gene is possibly TRBD1 (5 bases). The germline V gene encodes CDR1 SGHAT and CDR2 FQNNGV. Trimming removed 2 bases at V and 0 bases at J, with 13 bases between. The CDR3 is made up of 16 amino acids. This CDR3 is CASSLIGATLNTEAFF. The CDR3 coding sequence is TGTGCCAGCAGCTTAATCGGGGCTACCCTGAACACTGAAGCTTTCTTT.

The chain combines TRBV5-1 with TRBJ2-7; 9 bases agree with TRBD1. The CDR3 spans 14 residues. The germline CDR1 and CDR2 sequences are SGHRS and YFSETQ. V was pared by 4 bases and J by 5 bases, with 7 bases of the junction left unmatched. This chain's CDR3 is CASSPGTGFHEQYF. In DNA, the CDR3 is TGCGCCAGCAGCCCCGGGACAGGGTTTCACGAGCAGTACTTC.

The chain recombines TRBV2 with TRBJ1-5; the D is unclear. The V end was cut by 4 bases, the J end by 6 bases, with 10 bases between. Germline assignment: CDR1 SNHLY and CDR2 FYNNEI. The CDR3 runs to 13 residues. The CDR3: CASSAGLAQPQHF. The CDR3 nucleotides read TGTGCCAGCAGTGCTGGTTTGGCTCAGCCCCAGCATTTT.

The V call is TRBV4-2, the J call TRBJ2-7; D might be TRBD1 or TRBD2, each matching 5 bases. Germline assignment: CDR1 LGHNA and CDR2 YNFKEQ. Trimming took off 1 base at V and 4 bases at J, with 11 bases between the two ends. The CDR3 consists of 14 residues. This CDR3 reads CASSQGDGNYEQYF. Here the CDR3 DNA reads TGTGCCAGCAGCCAAGGGGACGGAAATTACGAGCAGTACTTC.

The V call is TRBV7-2, the J call TRBJ1-6; 9 positions agree with TRBD1. CDR1 is SGHTA, CDR2 FQGNSA, per germline. V lost 5 bases and J lost 0; bases outside the gene matches: 11. The length of the CDR3 is 19 residues. CDR3 sequence: CASSTPGQGPSSYNSPLHF. For the CDR3, the DNA is TGTGCCAGCAGCACGCCGGGACAGGGTCCTAGCTCCTATAATTCACCCCTCCACTTT.

V gene TRBV4-1 combines with J gene TRBJ2-3; 13 nucleotides agree with TRBD2. CDR3 size: 18 residues. V lost 2 bases, J lost 4 bases, and 9 bases stayed unmatched. Germline CDR1 is MGHRA and CDR2 is YSYEKL. DNA of the CDR3: TGCGCCAGCAGCCAATGGACTAGCGGGAGCCAGGCCGCAGATACGCAGTATTTT. Translated: CASSQWTSGSQAADTQYF.

The gene calls are TRBV6-1 and TRBJ2-5; TRBD2 matches 9 bases. Looked up from germline, CDR1 is MNHNS and CDR2 is SASEGT. J lost 12 bases, V lost 4 bases, and 12 bases had no gene match. The CDR3 sequence is 14 residues long. The CDR3 is CASSVAGAARIEYF. The CDR3 coding sequence is TGTGCCAGCAGTGTAGCGGGGGCCGCAAGGATAGAGTACTTC.

V is TRBV23-1 and J is TRBJ2-5; D gene unclear. TRBV23-1 falls under the ORF class, with uncertain function. V was shortened by 2 bases and J by 5 bases, with 6 bases between the two germline ends. This CDR3 comprises 12 residues. DNA for the CDR3: TGCGCCAGCAGTCAAGACCCTGAGACCCAGTACTTC. The encoded protein is CASSQDPETQYF.